A selection of T cell receptor beta chains follows, all from one sample in a study of identical twins. TCRdb redid the calling of the 5' RACE reads with MiXCR, one entry per CDR3 protein. The sample has about 340,000 distinct CDR3 sequences; 10% to 15% are singletons. The same sample was also studied in work on yellow fever vaccine responses in identical twins.

Sequencing input: CD8+ T cells sorted from blood. Receptors originate from a woman under 30 in good health. CDR3s include the opening cysteine and the closing phenylalanine or tryptophan. The D gene is left open where the match is weak. Rows give clone size only sometimes, using once, few, many, or a class for an expanded clone.

TRBJ1-2	few	NA	TRBV5-5	TGTGCCAGCAGCTTGTTAACCGCCCGGGGTTATGGCTACACCTTC	CASSLLTARGYGYTF
TRBJ2-5	few	TRBD2	TRBV28	TGTGCCAGCAGCCCTCATTGGAGAGCGGGAGGGTCAGAGACCCAGTACTTC	CASSPHWRAGGSETQYF
TRBJ2-1	many	TRBD2	TRBV6-4	TGTGCCAGCAGTGACTCGACTAGCGGGGGGAGGAATGAGCAGTTCTTC	CASSDSTSGGRNEQFF
TRBJ1-1	NA	TRBD1	TRBV5-1	TGCGCCAGCAGCTTGGGGGCCCCAGGGGGACAAAATGAAGCTTTCTTT	CASSLGAPGGQNEAFF
TRBJ1-1	few	NA	TRBV27	TGTGCCAGCAGTTTAGCAGGCTGGGGGACTGAAGCTTTCTTT	CASSLAGWGTEAFF
TRBJ1-2	NA	NA	TRBV27	TGTGCCAGCAGTTTAGGATGGAACTATGGCTACACCTTC	CASSLGWNYGYTF
TRBJ1-1	NA	NA	TRBV7-2	TGTGCCAGCAGCTTAGATTTGGAGGATGAAGCTTTCTTT	CASSLDLEDEAFF
TRBJ2-1	NA	NA	TRBV2	TGTGCCAGCAGGGCTCCTGGCGGGTACAATGAGCAGTTCTTC	CASRAPGGYNEQFF
TRBJ2-2	few	NA	TRBV7-9	TGTGCCCACGTGGGGGTGACCGGGGAGCTGTTTTTT	CAHVGVTGELFF
TRBJ1-4	NA	TRBD1	TRBV9	TGTGCCAGCAGCCATCGGGACAGTGGGAATGAAAAACTGTTTTTT	CASSHRDSGNEKLFF
TRBJ2-7	NA	NA	TRBV5-4	TGTGCCAGCAGCTTGGCCGATCACTACGAGCAGTACTTC	CASSLADHYEQYF
TRBJ2-1	many	NA	TRBV12-3/TRBV12-4	TGTGCCAGCAGGACAGGGGAGGGGGAATGGATCCCGCGACAGTTCTTC	CASRTGEGEWIPRQFF
TRBJ2-1	many	NA	TRBV29-1	TGCAGCGCCAAAACAGGGCTTGGGATCAATGAGCAGTTCTTC	CSAKTGLGINEQFF
TRBJ2-5	few	TRBD1	TRBV28	TGTGCCAGCAGTACAGACAGGGCCGGAGAGACCCAGTACTTC	CASSTDRAGETQYF
TRBJ2-3	many	TRBD2	TRBV12-3/TRBV12-4	TGTGCCAGCAGTTTTGTCACTAGCGGGATTGGCACAGATACGCAGTATTTT	CASSFVTSGIGTDTQYF
TRBJ2-6	few	TRBD2	TRBV12-3/TRBV12-4	TGTGCCAGCAGGCTAGCGGGGGGACCTCCTGGGGCCAACGTCCTGACTTTC	CASRLAGGPPGANVLTF
TRBJ2-3	NA	TRBD2	TRBV2	TGTGCCAGCAGTGAAGAAGTTACTAGCGGGAGGGCAGATACGCAGTATTTT	CASSEEVTSGRADTQYF